Here is one T cell receptor (beta chain) with its context. Its antigen is not known. This record belongs to a study of OX40 agonist ivuxolimab in advanced cancers. Notes on the study in general: Expanded clones belonging to CD8+ T cells outnumbered, on average, those of CD4+. With doses of 0.1 to 3.0 mg/kg, CD4+ and CD8+ blood T cells had undergone clonal expansion by week 6.

Sequenced by immunoSEQ multiplex PCR; TCRdb stores in-frame clones only, minus some. The data show around 80,000 clones, approximately 90% seen once. The germline V gene has CDR1 SGHVS and CDR2 FNYEAQ. Trimming pared 5 bases from V and 3 bases from J, leaving 17 bases between. The CDR3 loop spans 15 amino acids. V is TRBV7-6 and J is TRBJ2-7; maybe TRBD2 (6 bases). Here the sequenced sample was CD4+ or CD8+ T cells sorted from blood, taken in a trial of the OX40 agonist ivuxolimab. The receptor comes from an adult with an advanced solid tumor such as melanoma, head and neck, liver or kidney cancer. The CDR3 sequence: CASSAMGSGLYEQYF. In DNA, the CDR3 is TGTGCCAGCAGCGCAATGGGTAGCGGCCTCTACGAGCAGTACTTC.